This T cell receptor (beta chain) originates from a study of shared clonotypes between healthy human individuals. Here immunoSEQ multiplex PCR was the method, and the copy in TCRdb shows in-frame clones only, minus some. Of about 1.1 million clones in the sample, approximately 75% were seen once. This CDR3 comprises 15 residues. Germline lookup yields CDR1 MDHEN and CDR2 SYDVKM. V lost 7 bases and J lost 12, with 24 bases in between. The clonotype was recovered from a man aged 18 to 29 in good health. Some clones in this sample may be carry-over from other donors' samples. This chain connects TRBV28 to TRBJ1-4; D is ambiguous. The specimen sequenced was memory CD4+ T cells from PBMCs. Subset of the sample: CD45RA-negative fraction. Here the CDR3 reads CASIHNGLGSKELFF. The CDR3 coding sequence is TGTGCCAGCATCCATAACGGTTTAGGGAGCAAAGAACTGTTTTTT.